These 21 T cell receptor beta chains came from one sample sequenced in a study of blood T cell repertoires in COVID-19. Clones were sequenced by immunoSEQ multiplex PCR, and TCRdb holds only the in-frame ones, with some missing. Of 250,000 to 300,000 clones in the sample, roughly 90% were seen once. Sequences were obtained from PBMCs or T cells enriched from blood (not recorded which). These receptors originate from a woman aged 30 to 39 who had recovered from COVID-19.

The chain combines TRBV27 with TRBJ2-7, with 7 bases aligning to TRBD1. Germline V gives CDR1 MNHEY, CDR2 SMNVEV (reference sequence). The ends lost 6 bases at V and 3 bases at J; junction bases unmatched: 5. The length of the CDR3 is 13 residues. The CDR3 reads CASSMTGYYEQYF. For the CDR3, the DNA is TGTGCCAGCAGCATGACAGGGTACTACGAGCAGTACTTC.

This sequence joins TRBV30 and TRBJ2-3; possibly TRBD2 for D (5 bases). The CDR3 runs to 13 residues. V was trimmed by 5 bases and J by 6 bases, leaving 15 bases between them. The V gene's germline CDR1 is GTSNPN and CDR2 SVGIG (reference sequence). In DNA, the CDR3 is TGTGCCTGGCTGCTAGCTGATTCGGATACGCAGTATTTT. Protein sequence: CAWLLADSDTQYF. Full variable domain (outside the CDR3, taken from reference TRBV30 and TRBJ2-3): SQTIHQWPATLVQPVGSPLSLECTVEGTSNPNLYWYRQAAGRGLQLLFYSVGIGQISSEVPQNLSASRPQDRQFILSSKKLLLSDSGFYLCAWLLADSDTQYFGPGTRLTVL.

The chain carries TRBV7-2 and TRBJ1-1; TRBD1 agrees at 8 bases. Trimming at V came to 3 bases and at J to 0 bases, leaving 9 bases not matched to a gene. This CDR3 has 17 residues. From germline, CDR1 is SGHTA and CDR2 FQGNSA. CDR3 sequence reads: CASSFLQGAHMNTEAFF. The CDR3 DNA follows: TGTGCCAGCAGCTTTCTGCAGGGGGCCCATATGAACACTGAAGCTTTCTTT. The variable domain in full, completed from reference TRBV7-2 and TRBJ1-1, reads GAGVSQSPSNKVTEKGKDVELRCDPISGHTALYWYRQSLGQGLEFLIYFQGNSAPDKSGLPSDRFSAERTGGSVSTLTIQRTQQEDSAVYLCASSFLQGAHMNTEAFFGQGTRLTVV.

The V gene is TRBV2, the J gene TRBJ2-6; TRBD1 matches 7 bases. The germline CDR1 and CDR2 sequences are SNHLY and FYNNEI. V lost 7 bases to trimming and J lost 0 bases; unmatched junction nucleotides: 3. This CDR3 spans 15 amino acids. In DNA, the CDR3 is TGTGCCAGCAATCGGGACAGCTCTGGGGCCAACGTCCTGACTTTC. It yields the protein CASNRDSSGANVLTF.

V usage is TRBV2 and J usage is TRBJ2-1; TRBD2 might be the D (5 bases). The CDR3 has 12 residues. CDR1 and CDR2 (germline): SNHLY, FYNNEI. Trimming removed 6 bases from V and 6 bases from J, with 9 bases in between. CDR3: CASSLSANEQFF. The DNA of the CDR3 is TGTGCCAGCAGCCTTAGCGCCAATGAGCAGTTCTTC. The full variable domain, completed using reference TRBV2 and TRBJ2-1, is EPEVTQTPSHQVTQMGQEVILRCVPISNHLYFYWYRQILGQKVEFLVSFYNNEISEKSEIFDDQFSVERPDGSNFTLKIRSTKLEDSAMYFCASSLSANEQFFGPGTRLTVL.

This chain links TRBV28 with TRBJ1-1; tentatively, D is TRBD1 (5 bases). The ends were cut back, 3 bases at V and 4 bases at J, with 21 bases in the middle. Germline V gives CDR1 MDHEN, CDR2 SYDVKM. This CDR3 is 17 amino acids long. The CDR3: CASSFLSIVGVGTEAFF. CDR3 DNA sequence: TGTGCCAGCAGTTTTTTATCTATTGTAGGGGTTGGCACTGAAGCTTTCTTT. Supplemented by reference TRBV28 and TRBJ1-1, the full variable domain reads DVKVTQSSRYLVKRTGEKVFLECVQDMDHENMFWYRQDPGLGLRLIYFSYDVKMKEKGDIPEGYSVSREKKERFSLILESASTNQTSMYLCASSFLSIVGVGTEAFFGQGTRLTVV.

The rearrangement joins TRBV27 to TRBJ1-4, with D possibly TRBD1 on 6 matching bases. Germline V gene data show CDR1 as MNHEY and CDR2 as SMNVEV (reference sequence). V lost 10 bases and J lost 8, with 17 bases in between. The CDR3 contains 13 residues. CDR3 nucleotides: TGTGCCACGATGACACAGGGTTTAGAAAAACTGTTTTTT. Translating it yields CATMTQGLEKLFF.

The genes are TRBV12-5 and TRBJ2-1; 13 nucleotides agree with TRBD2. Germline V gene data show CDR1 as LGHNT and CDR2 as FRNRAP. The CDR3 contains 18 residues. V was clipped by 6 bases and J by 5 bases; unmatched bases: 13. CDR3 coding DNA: TGTGCTAGTGGCTCCGGGACTAGCGGGGAGGGGGGGAACAATGAGCAGTTCTTC. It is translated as CASGSGTSGEGGNNEQFF.

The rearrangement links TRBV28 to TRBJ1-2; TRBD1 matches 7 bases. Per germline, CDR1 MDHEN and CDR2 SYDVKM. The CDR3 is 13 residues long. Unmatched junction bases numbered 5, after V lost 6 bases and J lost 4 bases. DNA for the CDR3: TGTGCCAGCAGCCTGGGACAGACCTATGGCTACACCTTC. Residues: CASSLGQTYGYTF.

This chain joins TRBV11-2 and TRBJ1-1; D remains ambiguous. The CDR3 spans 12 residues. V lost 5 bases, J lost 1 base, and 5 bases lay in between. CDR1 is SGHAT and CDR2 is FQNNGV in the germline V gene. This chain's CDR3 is CASSPRNTEAFF. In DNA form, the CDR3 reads TGTGCCAGCAGCCCCCGGAACACTGAAGCTTTCTTT. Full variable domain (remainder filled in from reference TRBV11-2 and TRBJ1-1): EAGVAQSPRYKIIEKRQSVAFWCNPISGHATLYWYQQILGQGPKLLIQFQNNGVVDDSQLPKDRFSAERLKGVDSTLKIQPAKLEDSAVYLCASSPRNTEAFFGQGTRLTVV.

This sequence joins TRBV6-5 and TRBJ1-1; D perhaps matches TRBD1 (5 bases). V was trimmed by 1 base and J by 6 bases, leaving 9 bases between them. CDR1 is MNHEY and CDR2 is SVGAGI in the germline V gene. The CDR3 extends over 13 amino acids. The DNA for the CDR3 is TGTGCCAGCAGTTACTTTCTGACAGCTGAAGCTTTCTTT. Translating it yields CASSYFLTAEAFF.

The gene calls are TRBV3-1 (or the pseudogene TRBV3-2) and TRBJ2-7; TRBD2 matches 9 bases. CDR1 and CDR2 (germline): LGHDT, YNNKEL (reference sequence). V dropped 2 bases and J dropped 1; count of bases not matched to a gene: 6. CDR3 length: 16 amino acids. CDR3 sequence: CASSQPLAGDSYEQYF. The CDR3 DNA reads TGTGCCAGCAGCCAACCTTTAGCGGGGGATTCCTACGAGCAGTACTTC.

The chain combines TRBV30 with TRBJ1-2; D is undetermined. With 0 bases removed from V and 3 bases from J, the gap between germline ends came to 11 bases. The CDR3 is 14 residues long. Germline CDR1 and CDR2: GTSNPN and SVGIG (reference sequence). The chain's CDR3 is CAWSVPPQDYGYTF. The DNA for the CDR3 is TGTGCCTGGAGTGTACCCCCACAAGACTATGGCTACACCTTC.

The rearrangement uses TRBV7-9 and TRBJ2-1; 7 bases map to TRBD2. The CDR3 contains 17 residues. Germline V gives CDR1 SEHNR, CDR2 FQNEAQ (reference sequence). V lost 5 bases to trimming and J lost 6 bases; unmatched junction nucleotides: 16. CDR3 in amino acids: CASSPLLGYERGNEQFF. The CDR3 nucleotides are TGTGCCAGCAGCCCCCTGTTGGGCTACGAGCGGGGCAATGAGCAGTTCTTC.

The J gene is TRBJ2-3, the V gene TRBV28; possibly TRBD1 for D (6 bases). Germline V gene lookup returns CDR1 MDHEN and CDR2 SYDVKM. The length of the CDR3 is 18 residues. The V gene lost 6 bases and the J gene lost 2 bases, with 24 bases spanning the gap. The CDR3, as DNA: TGTGCCAGCAGGAGGACAGCAAGGGGATTGGAACCCACAGATACGCAGTATTTT. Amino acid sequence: CASRRTARGLEPTDTQYF.

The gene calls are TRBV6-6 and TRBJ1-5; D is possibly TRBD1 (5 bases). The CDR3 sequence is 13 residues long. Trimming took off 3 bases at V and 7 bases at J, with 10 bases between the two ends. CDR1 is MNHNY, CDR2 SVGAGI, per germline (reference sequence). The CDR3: CASSYGAIQPQHF. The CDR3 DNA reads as TGTGCCAGCAGTTATGGGGCCATCCAGCCCCAGCATTTT.

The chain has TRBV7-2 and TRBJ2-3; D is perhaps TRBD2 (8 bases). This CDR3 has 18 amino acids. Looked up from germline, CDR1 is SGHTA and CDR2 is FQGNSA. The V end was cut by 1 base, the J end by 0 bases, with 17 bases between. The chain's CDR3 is CASSLVAGWDSSTDTQYF. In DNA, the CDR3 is TGTGCCAGCAGCTTAGTAGCGGGGTGGGACAGCAGCACAGATACGCAGTATTTT.

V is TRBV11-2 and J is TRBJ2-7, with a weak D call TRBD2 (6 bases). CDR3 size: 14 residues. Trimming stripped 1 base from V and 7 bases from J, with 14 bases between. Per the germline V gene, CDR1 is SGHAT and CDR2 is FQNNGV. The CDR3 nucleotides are TGTGCCAGCAGCTTAGTAGGGGATGGAGGGGAGCAGTACTTC. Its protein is CASSLVGDGGEQYF.

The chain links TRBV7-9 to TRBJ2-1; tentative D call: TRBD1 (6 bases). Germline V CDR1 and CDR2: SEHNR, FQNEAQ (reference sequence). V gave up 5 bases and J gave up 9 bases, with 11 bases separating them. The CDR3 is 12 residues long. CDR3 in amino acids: CASSLGAGEQFF. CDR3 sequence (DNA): TGTGCCAGCAGCCTGGGGGCGGGTGAGCAGTTCTTC.

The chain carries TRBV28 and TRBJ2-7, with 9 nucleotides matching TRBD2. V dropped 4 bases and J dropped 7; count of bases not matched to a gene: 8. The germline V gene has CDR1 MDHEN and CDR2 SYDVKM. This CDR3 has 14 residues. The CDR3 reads CASSSGLAWREQYF. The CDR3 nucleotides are TGTGCCAGCAGTTCGGGACTAGCTTGGCGGGAGCAGTACTTC.

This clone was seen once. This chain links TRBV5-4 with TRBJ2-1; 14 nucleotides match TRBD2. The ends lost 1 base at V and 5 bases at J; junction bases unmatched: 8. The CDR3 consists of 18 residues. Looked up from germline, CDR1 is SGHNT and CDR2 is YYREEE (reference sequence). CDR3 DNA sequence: TGTGCCAGCAGCTTGCCGGGGAGACTAGCGGGAGGGGACAATGAGCAGTTCTTC. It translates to CASSLPGRLAGGDNEQFF.